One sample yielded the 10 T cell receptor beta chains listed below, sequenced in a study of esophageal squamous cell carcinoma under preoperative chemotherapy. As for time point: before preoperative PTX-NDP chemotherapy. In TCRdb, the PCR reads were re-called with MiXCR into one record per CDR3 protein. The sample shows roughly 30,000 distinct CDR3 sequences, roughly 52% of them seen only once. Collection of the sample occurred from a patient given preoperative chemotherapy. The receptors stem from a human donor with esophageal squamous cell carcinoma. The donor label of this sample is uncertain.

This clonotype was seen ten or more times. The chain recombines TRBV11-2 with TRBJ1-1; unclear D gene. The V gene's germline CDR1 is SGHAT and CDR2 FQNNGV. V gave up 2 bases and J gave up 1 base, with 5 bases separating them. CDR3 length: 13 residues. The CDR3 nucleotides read TGTGCCAGCAGCTTAACGGCGAACACTGAAGCTTTCTTT. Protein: CASSLTANTEAFF.

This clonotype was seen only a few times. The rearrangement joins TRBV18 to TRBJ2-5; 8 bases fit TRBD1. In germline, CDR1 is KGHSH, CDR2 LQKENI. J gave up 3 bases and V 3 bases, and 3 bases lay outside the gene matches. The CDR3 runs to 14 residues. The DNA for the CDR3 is TGTGCCAGCTCACCTTGGGGACAGGAAGAGACCCAGTACTTC. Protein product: CASSPWGQEETQYF.

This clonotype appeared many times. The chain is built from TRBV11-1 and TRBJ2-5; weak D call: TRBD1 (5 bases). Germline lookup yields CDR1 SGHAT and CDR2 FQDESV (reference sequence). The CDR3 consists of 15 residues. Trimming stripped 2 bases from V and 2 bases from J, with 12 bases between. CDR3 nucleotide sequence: TGTGCCAGCAGCTTAAGGGGAACGGAACAAGAGACCCAGTACTTC. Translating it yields CASSLRGTEQETQYF.

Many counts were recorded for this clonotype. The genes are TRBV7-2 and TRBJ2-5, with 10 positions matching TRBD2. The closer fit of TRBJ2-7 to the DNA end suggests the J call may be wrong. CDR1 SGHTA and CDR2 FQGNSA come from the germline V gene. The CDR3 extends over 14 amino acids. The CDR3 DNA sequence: TGTGCCAGCAGCCGGAGCGGGAGGGCCGGCGAGCAGTACTTC. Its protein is CASSRSGRAGEQYF.

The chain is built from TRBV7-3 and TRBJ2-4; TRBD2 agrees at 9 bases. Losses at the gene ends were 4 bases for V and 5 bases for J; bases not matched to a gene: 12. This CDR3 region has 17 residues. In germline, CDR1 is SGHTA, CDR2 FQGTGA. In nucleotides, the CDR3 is TGTGCCAGCAGCTCCGGACCCGCGGGAGGGGACCAAAACATTCAGTACTTC. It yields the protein CASSSGPAGGDQNIQYF. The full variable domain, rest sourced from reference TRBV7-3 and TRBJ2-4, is GAGVSQTPSNKVTEKGKYVELRCDPISGHTALYWYRQSLGQGPEFLIYFQGTGAADDSGLPNDRFFAVRPEGSVSTLKIQRTERGDSAVYLCASSSGPAGGDQNIQYFGAGTRLSVL.

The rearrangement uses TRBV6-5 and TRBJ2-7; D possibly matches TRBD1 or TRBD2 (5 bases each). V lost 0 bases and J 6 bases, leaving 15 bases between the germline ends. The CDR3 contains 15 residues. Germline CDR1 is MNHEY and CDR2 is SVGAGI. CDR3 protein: CASSYSRGSAGEQYF. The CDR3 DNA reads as TGTGCCAGCAGTTACTCGAGGGGCTCCGCGGGCGAGCAGTACTTC.

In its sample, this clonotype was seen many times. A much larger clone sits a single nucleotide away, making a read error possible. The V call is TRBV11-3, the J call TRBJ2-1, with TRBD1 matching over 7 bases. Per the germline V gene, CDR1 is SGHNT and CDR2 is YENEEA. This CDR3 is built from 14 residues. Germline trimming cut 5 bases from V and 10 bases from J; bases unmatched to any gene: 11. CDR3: CASSAYRDSYEQFF. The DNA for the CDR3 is TGTGCCAGCAGCGCTTACCGGGACAGCTACGAGCAGTTCTTC.

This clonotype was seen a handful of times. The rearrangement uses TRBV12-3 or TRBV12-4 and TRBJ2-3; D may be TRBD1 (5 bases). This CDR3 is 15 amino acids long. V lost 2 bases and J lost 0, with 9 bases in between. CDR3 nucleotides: TGTGCCAGCAGTTTACAGGGAACTAGCACAGATACGCAGTATTTT. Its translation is CASSLQGTSTDTQYF.

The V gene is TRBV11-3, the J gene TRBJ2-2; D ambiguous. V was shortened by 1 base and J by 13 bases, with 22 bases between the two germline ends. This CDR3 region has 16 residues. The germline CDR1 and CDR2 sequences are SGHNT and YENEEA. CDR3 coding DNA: TGTGCCAGCAGCTTAGCAGGCGATTTGAGCACCGGTACGCTGTTTTTT. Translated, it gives CASSLAGDLSTGTLFF.

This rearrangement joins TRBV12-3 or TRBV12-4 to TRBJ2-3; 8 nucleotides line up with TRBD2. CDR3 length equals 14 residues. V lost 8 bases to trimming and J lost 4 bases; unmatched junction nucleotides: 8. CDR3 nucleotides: TGTGCCAGCCGTCTAGCGGGTGGCCCAGATACGCAGTATTTT. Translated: CASRLAGGPDTQYF.